This is a list of T cell receptor beta chains from one sample in a study of T cells in Graves' hyperthyroidism and ophthalmopathy. TCRdb re-derived calls from the multiplex PCR reads in MiXCR, one entry per CDR3 protein. Among about 580,000 distinct CDR3 sequences listed, approximately 15% were seen once. Sequences were obtained from blood. These receptor sequences come from a woman aged 30 to 39 with Graves' hyperthyroidism that later progressed to Graves' ophthalmopathy. Both conserved end residues are part of each CDR3. D genes are given only for firm matches. Clone size is shown for a subset of rows, as once, few, many or a class of expanded clone.

d_call j_call v_call clone_size cdr3_nt cdr3_aa
NA TRBJ1-3 TRBV11-3 many TGTGCCAGCAGCTCCAGGGATGGAAACACCATATATTTT CASSSRDGNTIYF
TRBD2 TRBJ2-7 TRBV4-3 NA TGCGCCAGCAGCCAGGGTTCTAGCGGGTGCTACGAGCAGTACTTC CASSQGSSGCYEQYF
NA TRBJ2-4 TRBV11-2 many TGTGCCAGCAGCTTGCAAGAAGTAGCCAAAAACATTCAGTACTTC CASSLQEVAKNIQYF
NA TRBJ1-1 TRBV20-1 many TGCAGTGCTAGACAGACGAACACTGAAGCTTTCTTT CSARQTNTEAFF
TRBD2 TRBJ2-3 TRBV27 many TGTGCCAGCAGTTTCAGTAGCGGGAGGAAGGCAGATACGCAGTATTTT CASSFSSGRKADTQYF
NA TRBJ1-1 TRBV29-1 few TGCAGCGTTGACGGTATTGGGGGAGCTTTCTTT CSVDGIGGAFF
NA TRBJ1-5 TRBV7-2 many TGTGCCAGCAGCCCCCTCCGGGACATCAATCAGCCCCAGCATTTT CASSPLRDINQPQHF
TRBD1 TRBJ2-1 TRBV12-3/TRBV12-4 many TGTGCCAGCACCGGGACAGGAAGCTCCTACAATGAGCAGTTCTTC CASTGTGSSYNEQFF
TRBD1 TRBJ1-1 TRBV19 many TGTGCCAGTAGTATAGTGGGACAGGCCGAGCACACTGAAGCTTTCTTT CASSIVGQAEHTEAFF
TRBD2 TRBJ2-3 TRBV9 many TGTGCCAGCAGCGTAGACGGCGGGGGGAGCACAGATACGCAGTATTTT CASSVDGGGSTDTQYF
NA TRBJ2-5 TRBV7-2 NA TGTGCCAGCAGCTTACTCCTAGCCCGAGAGACCCAGTACTTC CASSLLLARETQYF
NA TRBJ2-7 TRBV7-2 few TGTGCCAGCAGCTTAGGAGTCGGTGGCGAGCAGTACTTC CASSLGVGGEQYF
TRBD1 TRBJ1-4 TRBV3-1 many TGTGCCAGCAGCCAAGGGACAGGGGGCGACAGTGAAAAACTGTTTTTT CASSQGTGGDSEKLFF
NA TRBJ1-1 TRBV30 many TGTGCCTGGAGTGCTGGGGGGACCACTGAAGCTTTCTTT CAWSAGGTTEAFF
NA TRBJ2-1 TRBV27 NA TGTGCCAGCAGTTCATACGCCGGGACGGAATACAATGAGCAGTTCTTC CASSSYAGTEYNEQFF
NA TRBJ1-6 TRBV2 many TGTGCCAGCAGTCAGGACGCCCGTTCACCCCTCCACTTT CASSQDARSPLHF
NA TRBJ2-7 TRBV20-1 NA TGCAGTGCCGAGGGGGGAACCTACGAGCAGTACTTC CSAEGGTYEQYF
NA TRBJ2-5 TRBV27 many TGTGCCAGCAGTTTTATAGGCAGCCCTACAGGAGAGACCCAGTACTTC CASSFIGSPTGETQYF
NA TRBJ2-3 TRBV20-1 many TGCAGTGCTAGAGGACGACAGGGCACAGATACGCAGTATTTT CSARGRQGTDTQYF
TRBD2 TRBJ2-3 TRBV2 many TGTGCCAGCAATTTGCGGGAGACAGATACGCAGTATTTT CASNLRETDTQYF
TRBD1 TRBJ1-4 TRBV5-1 few TGCGCCAGCAGCTTTGACCCCACAGGGGCGTCTAATGAAAAACTGTTTTTT CASSFDPTGASNEKLFF
TRBD1 TRBJ1-1 TRBV6-1 many TGTGCCAGCAGCCGGACAGGTTCGAACACTGAAGCTTTCTTT CASSRTGSNTEAFF
TRBD2 TRBJ2-1 TRBV12-3/TRBV12-4 many TGTGCCAGCACCCACCGACTAGCGGGAGACAATGAGCAGTTCTTC CASTHRLAGDNEQFF
TRBD2 TRBJ2-3 TRBV10-3 many TGTGCCATCAGTGAGTGGCTAGCGGGAGTAGATACGCAGTATTTT CAISEWLAGVDTQYF